This T cell receptor (beta chain) was sequenced during a study of blood T cell repertoires in COVID-19. This clone was seen a single time. TCRdb's copy holds only in-frame clones and misses some; the assay was immunoSEQ multiplex PCR. This sample carries about 120,000 clones, about 85% of them seen once, and the ten largest clones take more than 6.5%. Per the germline V gene, CDR1 is ENHRY and CDR2 is SYGVKD. V lost 3 bases, J lost 4 bases, and 15 bases lay in between. The CDR3 covers 15 residues. The chain recombines TRBV10-3 with TRBJ2-5, with D possibly being TRBD1 (6 bases). The sample comprised peripheral blood. The sequence derives from a man older than 75 with active or convalescent COVID-19. The chain's CDR3 is CAISDLDRSRETQYF. For the CDR3, the DNA is TGTGCCATCAGTGACCTTGACAGGTCTCGAGAGACCCAGTACTTC.